This T cell receptor beta chain originates from a study of tumor-infiltrating lymphocytes in primary liver carcinoma. Unsorted whole blood supplied the blood RNA, and germline DNA was isolated too. The V and J ends lost 6 bases and 8 bases respectively, with 17 bases between them. The CDR3 runs to 15 residues. This clonotype was detected many times. TCR beta cDNA came from about 500 ng total RNA, primed with a constant-region primer. Slightly modified ARM-PCR with three nested multiplex PCR rounds yielded TCR beta libraries. Each of the first two PCR rounds ran around 10 cycles with TRBV1-TRBV30 forward and C-beta reverse primers. Each CDR3 protein is one row after TCRdb ran MiXCR on the multiplex PCR reads. The top ten hold 15% to 20% of the sample, which has about 310,000 distinct CDR3 sequences, approximately 54% seen once.

The chain uses TRBV12-3 or TRBV12-4 and TRBJ1-6; D perhaps matches TRBD1 (6 bases). The clonotype comes from a woman in her 30s with primary liver carcinoma and hepatitis B virus infection. The sample comprised peripheral blood. CDR3: CASSRSGQSDSPLHF. CDR3 nucleotide sequence: TGTGCCAGCAGCCGCAGCGGACAGAGTGATTCACCCCTCCACTTT.